The present T cell receptor (beta chain) was sequenced within a study of T cell responses to AZD1222 COVID-19 vaccine. Study findings and constraints: Baseline serology detected seropositivity in only 6 or 7 AZD1222 recipients. Donors in the cohort were predominantly white British and more often female, and clonal diversity was possibly underestimated.

V dropped 8 bases and J dropped 1 base, with 5 bases sitting between them. Per germline, CDR1 LNHDA and CDR2 SQIVND (reference sequence). This CDR3 is 12 amino acids long. TCRdb's copy holds only in-frame clones and misses some; the assay was immunoSEQ multiplex PCR. The table lists approximately 190,000 clones, roughly 93% of them singletons, with roughly 0.98% in the top ten. A note on this clone: Its antigen is undetermined.

The receptor's source is an adult in good health. This specimen consisted of peripheral blood, obtained on day 0 of AZD1222 vaccination. The V call is TRBV19, the J call TRBJ2-2, with D uncertain. The CDR3 loop is CASLRNTGELFF. The CDR3 nucleotides are TGTGCCAGTCTCAGGAACACCGGGGAGCTGTTTTTT.